What follows are 28 T cell receptor beta chains derived from one specimen sequenced in a study of chemoradiotherapy in HPV16-positive cancers. The repertoire was sequenced with immunoSEQ multiplex PCR; TCRdb's copy has only in-frame clones and lacks some. Here the sample spans about 1,400 clones, about 83% being singletons. The material was tumor tissue, obtained from a patient who underwent chemoradiotherapy. The receptors were gathered from a human donor with HPV-associated anogenital cancer.

About this clone itself: Distinct nucleotide sequences in the sample also encode this CDR3. The chain combines TRBV5-1 with TRBJ1-1, with TRBD1 as a possible D gene (5 bases). The CDR3 has 12 amino acids. V lost 0 bases and J lost 7, with 7 bases in between. In germline, CDR1 is SGHRS, CDR2 YFSETQ. CDR3 sequence reads: CASSLEGSEAFF. The CDR3 bases are TGCGCCAGCAGCTTGGAGGGGAGTGAAGCTTTCTTT.

The gene calls are TRBV2 and TRBJ1-5, with TRBD1 as a possible D gene (5 bases). This CDR3 comprises 15 residues. The V end lost 2 bases, the J end lost 2 bases, and 10 bases lay between the germline ends. Germline V gene lookup returns CDR1 SNHLY and CDR2 FYNNEI. CDR3 sequence reads: CASSELRGGNQPQHF. In DNA, the CDR3 is TGTGCCAGCAGTGAACTCCGGGGGGGCAATCAGCCCCAGCATTTT.

V is TRBV14 and J is TRBJ1-2; D is ambiguous. From germline, CDR1 is SGHDN and CDR2 FVKESK. With 0 bases removed from V and 5 bases from J, the gap between germline ends came to 13 bases. CDR3 length: 15 residues. CDR3 in DNA: TGTGCCAGCAGCCAAGAGAACCGGTATGGGTATGGCTACACCTTC. Translated, it gives CASSQENRYGYGYTF.

In this sample, this clone turned up a few times. The genes are TRBV27 and TRBJ2-2; no clear D gene. Trimming took off 6 bases at V and 6 bases at J, with 8 bases between the two ends. Germline V gene lookup returns CDR1 MNHEY and CDR2 SMNVEV (reference sequence). There are 12 residues in the CDR3. CDR3 amino acids: CASSYPAGELFF. CDR3 bases: TGTGCCAGCAGCTACCCCGCCGGGGAGCTGTTTTTT.

The chain has TRBV11-2 and TRBJ2-2, with D tentatively TRBD1 (6 bases). The V gene lost 5 bases and the J gene lost 1 base, with 20 bases spanning the gap. CDR3 length: 18 residues. Germline CDR1 reads SGHAT; CDR2 reads FQNNGV. The CDR3 DNA reads TGTGCCAGCAGCCATTCCAATCGACAGGCCCTGAACACCGGGGAGCTGTTTTTT. This translates into CASSHSNRQALNTGELFF.

The rearrangement links TRBV28 to TRBJ2-2, with D possibly matching TRBD1 (5 bases). The CDR3 extends over 16 amino acids. The V and J ends lost 6 bases and 4 bases respectively, with 18 bases between them. Germline V gene lookup returns CDR1 MDHEN and CDR2 SYDVKM. DNA of the CDR3: TGTGCCAGCAGCCTAAGATCGGCAGGGTTCACCGGGGAGCTGTTTTTT. Residues: CASSLRSAGFTGELFF.

J is TRBJ2-1 and V is TRBV7-9; TRBD1 is a possible D gene (5 bases). The CDR3 runs 13 residues. V lost 3 bases to trimming and J lost 6 bases, with 9 bases between them. Germline lookup yields CDR1 SEHNR and CDR2 FQNEAQ (reference sequence). The DNA for the CDR3 is TGTGCCAGCAGCTTTCTGGGGCGCAATGAGCAGTTCTTC. Amino acids: CASSFLGRNEQFF.

The V and J genes are TRBV13 and TRBJ1-2; 11 bases are a match to TRBD1. Germline CDR1 is PRHDT and CDR2 is FYEKMQ (reference sequence). The CDR3 has 15 residues. Unmatched junction bases numbered 6, after V lost 5 bases and J lost 4 bases. The CDR3 sequence: CASSTWTGGGYGYTF. In DNA form, the CDR3 reads TGTGCCAGCAGCACCTGGACAGGGGGCGGCTATGGCTACACCTTC.

This chain joins TRBV13 and TRBJ1-1; possibly TRBD1 for D (6 bases). Germline CDR1 is PRHDT and CDR2 is FYEKMQ (reference sequence). The CDR3 loop spans 16 amino acids. V was clipped by 5 bases and J by 2 bases, with 18 bases between them. CDR3: CASSPKGGYGNTEAFF. The DNA for the CDR3 is TGTGCCAGCAGCCCCAAGGGGGGGTATGGTAACACTGAAGCTTTCTTT.

In its sample, this clone was seen a few times. This rearrangement joins TRBV5-5 to TRBJ1-5; 7 bases align to TRBD1. Germline CDR1 is SGHKS and CDR2 is YYEKEE (reference sequence). After removal of 3 bases from V and 12 bases from J, the junction contained 9 bases not matched to a gene. The CDR3 covers 13 residues. As DNA, the CDR3 is TGTGCCAGCAGCTCCGGACAGGCAAGGGACCAGCATTTT. Its translation is CASSSGQARDQHF.

This chain uses TRBV23-1 with TRBJ2-1; D unresolved. TRBV23-1 belongs to the ORF category, with a function that is uncertain. Trimming removed 6 bases from V and 9 bases from J, with 9 bases in between. The CDR3 length is 11 residues. CDR3 region: CASRWHSEQFF. The DNA for the CDR3 is TGCGCCAGCAGATGGCATAGTGAGCAGTTCTTC.

In this sample, this clone turned up once. This chain links TRBV18 with TRBJ2-1, with D possibly TRBD2 on 5 matching bases. This CDR3 spans 15 amino acids. The V end was cut by 3 bases, the J end by 8 bases, with 17 bases between. The germline V gene has CDR1 KGHSH and CDR2 LQKENI. This chain's CDR3 is CASSPNTGSGDEQFF. Here the CDR3 DNA reads TGTGCCAGCTCACCCAATACGGGAAGCGGCGATGAGCAGTTCTTC.

This clone was detected once. The V gene is TRBV27, the J gene TRBJ2-1; D is possibly TRBD1 or TRBD2 (5 bases each). This CDR3 has 14 residues. Germline V lookup: CDR1 MNHEY, CDR2 SMNVEV (reference sequence). The V gene lost 7 bases and the J gene lost 6 bases, with 16 bases spanning the gap. The CDR3 sequence is CASTSGTAANEQFF. In DNA form, the CDR3 reads TGTGCCAGCACCTCCGGGACCGCGGCCAATGAGCAGTTCTTC.

J is TRBJ1-3 and V is TRBV25-1; the D is unclear. The CDR3 contains 12 residues. V lost 1 base and J lost 4, with 2 bases in between. Germline CDR1 is MGHDK and CDR2 is SYGVNS. The chain's CDR3 is CASSEFGNTIYF. CDR3 in DNA: TGTGCCAGCAGTGAATTCGGAAACACCATATATTTT.

The gene calls are TRBV6-6 and TRBJ2-1; possibly TRBD2 for D (5 bases). Between the trimmed V and J ends, which lost 0 bases and 6 bases, there was a span of 12 bases. The CDR3 is 15 residues long. The V gene's germline CDR1 is MNHNY and CDR2 SVGAGI (reference sequence). CDR3 amino acids: CASSYSRGSGNEQFF. The CDR3 bases are TGTGCCAGCAGTTACTCGAGAGGGTCCGGCAATGAGCAGTTCTTC.

The chain combines TRBV19 with TRBJ2-5; TRBD1 agrees at 8 bases. V lost 5 bases and J lost 1; bases outside the gene matches: 6. CDR3 length equals 15 residues. Germline loops: CDR1 LNHDA, CDR2 SQIVND (reference sequence). CDR3 nucleotides: TGTGCCAGTAGTCCAACTACAGGGGGCCAAGAGACCCAGTACTTC. This encodes CASSPTTGGQETQYF.

V is TRBV6-1 and J is TRBJ1-5, with D possibly being TRBD1 (5 bases). V was shortened by 4 bases and J by 2 bases, with 12 bases between the two germline ends. The CDR3 has 15 residues. The germline V gene encodes CDR1 MNHNS and CDR2 SASEGT. The CDR3 DNA reads as TGTGCCAGCAGTGTTAAGGTGGGGGGCAATCAGCCCCAGCATTTT. It is translated as CASSVKVGGNQPQHF.

The table lists this clone with a count of one. This rearrangement joins TRBV7-6 to TRBJ2-7, with D possibly TRBD2 on 6 matching bases. V gave up 3 bases and J gave up 5 bases, with 14 bases separating them. This CDR3 is built from 14 residues. CDR1 is SGHVS, CDR2 FNYEAQ, per germline. CDR3 region: CASSFRDSGDEQYF. In DNA form, the CDR3 reads TGTGCCAGCAGCTTCCGGGACTCGGGCGACGAGCAGTACTTC.

The rearrangement links TRBV13 to TRBJ2-7; D is possibly TRBD2 (5 bases). Germline V gives CDR1 PRHDT, CDR2 FYEKMQ (reference sequence). The V gene lost 6 bases and the J gene lost 1 base, with 13 bases spanning the gap. The CDR3 is made up of 14 amino acids. The CDR3 spells CASRARGGSYEQYF. DNA of the CDR3: TGTGCCAGCAGGGCCCGCGGCGGGTCCTACGAGCAGTACTTC. The whole variable domain, remainder taken from reference TRBV13 and TRBJ2-7, is AAGVIQSPRHLIKEKRETATLKCYPIPRHDTVYWYQQGPGQDPQFLISFYEKMQSDKGSIPDRFSAQQFSDYHSELNMSSLELGDSALYFCASRARGGSYEQYFGPGTRLTVT.

The J gene is TRBJ2-7, the V gene TRBV4-1; 13 nucleotides agree with TRBD2. V dropped 4 bases and J dropped 3; count of bases not matched to a gene: 12. Germline loops: CDR1 MGHRA, CDR2 YSYEKL. CDR3 length: 18 residues. The CDR3 bases are TGCGCCAGCAGCCCCCGACTAGCGGGGGGCCGTCCCCTCTACGAGCAGTACTTC. This sequence encodes CASSPRLAGGRPLYEQYF.

V usage is TRBV7-8 and J usage is TRBJ1-4, with D tentatively TRBD1 (6 bases). The ends were cut back, 5 bases at V and 2 bases at J, with 12 bases in the middle. Germline V gene data show CDR1 as SGHVS and CDR2 as FQNEAQ. The CDR3 runs to 15 residues. The CDR3 is CASSLGARTNEKLFF. Written as DNA, the CDR3 is TGTGCCAGCAGCCTGGGGGCGCGGACTAATGAAAAACTGTTTTTT.

The chain joins TRBV30 to TRBJ2-3; possible D gene TRBD2, 5 bases. Looked up from germline, CDR1 is GTSNPN and CDR2 is SVGIG (reference sequence). V lost 3 bases, J lost 4 bases, and 14 bases lay in between. The CDR3 runs 14 residues. The CDR3 sequence: CAWSGLSKADTQYF. The CDR3 nucleotides read TGTGCCTGGAGCGGACTCTCGAAAGCAGATACGCAGTATTTT.

This chain links TRBV5-6 with TRBJ1-1; 9 positions agree with TRBD1. The germline V gene encodes CDR1 SGHDT and CDR2 YYEEEE. The CDR3 sequence is 15 residues long. V gave up 3 bases and J gave up 4 bases; unmatched junction bases: 7. CDR3 sequence (DNA): TGTGCCAGCAGCTACGGGACAGGGTTGGGCACTGAAGCTTTCTTT. Its translation is CASSYGTGLGTEAFF.

This clone was counted a few times. The chain couples TRBV5-1 to TRBJ2-2; 8 nucleotides match TRBD1. The ends lost 1 base at V and 2 bases at J; junction bases unmatched: 4. The CDR3 is 16 amino acids. CDR1 and CDR2 (germline): SGHRS, YFSETQ. The CDR3 DNA reads as TGCGCCAGCAGCTTGTTTGGACAGGGAAACACCGGGGAGCTGTTTTTT. Protein product: CASSLFGQGNTGELFF.

This chain connects TRBV5-1 to TRBJ2-7, with TRBD2 matching 7 bases. Per germline, CDR1 SGHRS and CDR2 YFSETQ. V gave up 4 bases and J gave up 6 bases; unmatched junction bases: 13. The CDR3 has 15 residues. The CDR3 nucleotides read TGCGCCAGCAGCCAACTAGCTCAATCGGGGGGCGAGCAGTACTTC. It is translated as CASSQLAQSGGEQYF.

CDR3 sequence: CASSLPGDTQYF. The CDR3 bases are TGTGCCAGCAGCCTACCTGGAGATACGCAGTATTTT. The gene calls are TRBV6-6 and TRBJ2-3, with D uncertain. This CDR3 region has 12 residues. Trimming pared 6 bases from V and 5 bases from J, leaving 9 bases between. Germline V gene data show CDR1 as MNHNY and CDR2 as SVGAGI (reference sequence).

This clone was detected only a few times. This chain links TRBV9 with TRBJ1-5, with D perhaps TRBD1 (5 bases). CDR1 is SGDLS and CDR2 is YYNGEE in the germline V gene. The V end lost 3 bases, the J end lost 4 bases, and 11 bases lay between the germline ends. The CDR3 extends over 14 amino acids. The CDR3 sequence: CASSGSGANQPQHF. The CDR3 coding sequence is TGTGCCAGCAGCGGTTCCGGGGCGAATCAGCCCCAGCATTTT.

This rearrangement joins TRBV5-4 to TRBJ2-5; no clear D gene. Germline lookup yields CDR1 SGHNT and CDR2 YYREEE (reference sequence). The CDR3 covers 13 residues. V lost 3 bases, J lost 5 bases, and 11 bases lay in between. CDR3 in amino acids: CASSYVIGETQYF. The CDR3, as DNA: TGTGCCAGCAGCTACGTCATAGGCGAGACCCAGTACTTC.